This T cell receptor (beta chain) is drawn from a study of OX40 agonist ivuxolimab in advanced cancers. To note about this clone: Antigen specificity is unknown.

Only in-frame clones appear in the TCRdb table, and some are missing; sequencing was by immunoSEQ multiplex PCR. The profile shows about 92,000 clones, roughly nine tenths of them singletons. General study findings and limits: Clones of CD4+ and CD8+ blood T cells grew by week 6 at doses of 0.1 to 3.0 mg/kg.

Between the trimmed V and J ends, which lost 4 bases and 3 bases, there was a span of 10 bases. Germline CDR1 reads KGHSH; CDR2 reads LQKENI. The CDR3 totals 14 residues. The source of this sequence is an adult with an advanced solid tumor such as melanoma, head and neck, liver or kidney cancer. The source material was CD4+ or CD8+ T cells sorted from blood, sampled in a trial of the OX40 agonist ivuxolimab. The chain recombines TRBV18 with TRBJ1-5; unclear D gene. CDR3 in DNA: TGTGCCAGCTCACGCCTGGATAACAATCAGCCCCAGCATTTT. Amino acids: CASSRLDNNQPQHF.